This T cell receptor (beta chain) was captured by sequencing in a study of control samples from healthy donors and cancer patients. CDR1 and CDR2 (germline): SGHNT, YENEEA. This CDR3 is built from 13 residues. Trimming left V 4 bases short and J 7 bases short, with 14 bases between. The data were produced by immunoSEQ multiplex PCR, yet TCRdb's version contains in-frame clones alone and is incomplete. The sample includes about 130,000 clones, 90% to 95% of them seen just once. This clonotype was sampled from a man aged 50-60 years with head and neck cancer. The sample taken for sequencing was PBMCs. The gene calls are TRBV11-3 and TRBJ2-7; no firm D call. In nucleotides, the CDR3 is TGTGCCAGCAGCTCCGGACGGCTAGGAGAGCAGTACTTC. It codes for CASSSGRLGEQYF.